The subject of this entry is one TCR beta chain. The sample is drawn from a study of blood T cell repertoires in COVID-19. Sequenced by immunoSEQ multiplex PCR; TCRdb stores in-frame clones only, minus some. This table has over 450,000 clones, 85% to 90% appearing once. The V end was cut by 6 bases, the J end by 0 bases, with 26 bases between. The CDR3 totals 20 residues. Germline V gene sequence: CDR1 KGHDR, CDR2 SFDVKD. The material sequenced was peripheral blood. V is TRBV24-1 and J is TRBJ1-3, with D maybe TRBD1 (6 bases). This TCR derives from a woman aged 45-59 years with COVID-19, enrolled during active disease. The DNA for the CDR3 is TGTGCCACCAGTCGATCGAAAGGGGGGGGGACACCGTCCTCTGGAAACACCATATATTTT. It codes for CATSRSKGGGTPSSGNTIYF.